Here is one TCR beta chain with its context. Its antigen is undetermined. Under the authors' procedure: Filtering differed since immunoSEQ provided only junctions, with no quality scores. Some clones are missing from TCRdb's copy, which holds only in-frame ones; the method was immunoSEQ multiplex PCR. V, J and clone size are taken as reported in that table, and D and trimming were inferred from the DNA itself. The sample contains about 960,000 clones, less than 85% of which appear only once. Germline lookup yields CDR1 SGHRS and CDR2 YFSETQ. Trimming took 0 bases from V and 4 from J, leaving 12 bases between them. CDR3 length equals 15 residues. The entry originates in a study of shared clonotypes between healthy human individuals. About the study: CD4 naive and memory got three plates each, CD8 naive two, CD8 memory one.

Study-level results: Researchers sampled blood only, noting tissue repertoires likely differ.

This chain links TRBV5-1 with TRBJ2-3; no clear D. This receptor was taken from a man younger than 35 in good health. Sample: memory CD4+ T cells sorted from blood. The subset was: CD45RA-negative fraction. CDR3: CASSLGGRESDTQYF. The CDR3 region has the DNA TGCGCCAGCAGCTTGGGAGGACGAGAGTCAGATACGCAGTATTTT.